This T cell receptor beta chain was obtained from a study of blood T cell repertoires in COVID-19. Across the whole study: Collection of acute and convalescent COVID-19 samples took place in the United States, Italy and Spain.

The CDR3 has 15 residues. Germline V gives CDR1 SQVTM, CDR2 ANQGSEA. V lost 5 bases, J lost 5 bases, and 21 bases lay in between. Seattle patients were enrolled while actively infected and followed longitudinally. The method was immunoSEQ multiplex PCR; TCRdb's version includes in-frame clones alone and lacks a portion of them. Of approximately 290,000 clones listed, nearly 90% were seen once; the top ten hold over 8.5%. This chain connects TRBV29-1 to TRBJ1-2; D may be TRBD1 (6 bases). The sequenced sample was peripheral blood. The TCR comes from a woman aged 30 to 39 with COVID-19, enrolled during active disease. This chain's CDR3 is CSVSSPFRQDYGYTF. In DNA form, the CDR3 reads TGCAGCGTTTCGTCCCCATTCCGACAGGATTATGGCTACACCTTC.